This is a list of T cell receptor beta chains from one sample in a study of blood T cell repertoires in COVID-19. Produced via immunoSEQ multiplex PCR; TCRdb's table is partial and in-frame only. The sample has 250,000 to 350,000 clones, around 85% seen once; the top ten hold 4.3%. Source material: PBMCs or T cells enriched from blood (not recorded which). These receptor sequences come from a woman in her thirties who had recovered from COVID-19. Each CDR3 is given with its conserved first and last residue. The D gene is left open where the match is weak. Where a row states a size, it is once, few, many or the class of an expanded clone; other rows omit it.

>-|TRBV6-4|-|TRBJ1-6
CASSVTDNSPLHF
TGTGCCAGCAGTGTGACAGATAATTCACCCCTCCACTTT
>-|TRBV19|-|TRBJ2-2
CASSIAGTNTGELFF
TGTGCCAGTAGTATAGCCGGGACTAACACCGGGGAGCTGTTTTTT
>TRBD2|TRBV5-6|once|TRBJ2-7
CASSLGPGGYEQYF
TGTGCCAGCAGCCTAGGACCGGGAGGCTACGAGCAGTACTTC
>TRBD1|TRBV28|-|TRBJ2-6
CASSSSRGQGANVLTF
TGTGCCAGCAGTTCGTCCAGGGGGCAAGGAGCCAACGTCCTGACTTTC
>TRBD1|TRBV11-2|-|TRBJ2-7
CASSSTGTGTYEQYF
TGTGCCAGCAGCTCAACCGGGACAGGAACCTACGAGCAGTACTTC
>TRBD1|TRBV19|few|TRBJ2-2
CASSKGQGAGTGELFF
TGTGCCAGTAGTAAAGGACAGGGGGCGGGAACCGGGGAGCTGTTTTTT
>TRBD1|TRBV2|few|TRBJ1-3
CASRYGTGFWDSGNTIYF
TGTGCCAGCCGATACGGGACAGGGTTTTGGGACTCTGGAAACACCATATATTTT
>TRBD1|TRBV27|-|TRBJ1-5
CASRRGTGGGQPQHF
TGTGCCAGCAGAAGAGGGACAGGGGGAGGTCAGCCCCAGCATTTT
>-|TRBV5-6|-|TRBJ2-1
CASSAGLYNEQFF
TGTGCCAGCAGCGCAGGTCTGTACAATGAGCAGTTCTTC
>-|TRBV6-5|-|TRBJ1-2
CASSLTEDYGYTF
TGTGCCAGCAGTTTGACAGAAGACTATGGCTACACCTTC
>TRBD1|TRBV5-1|-|TRBJ2-5
CASSLGQGLSETQYF
TGCGCCAGCAGCTTGGGACAGGGCCTTTCGGAGACCCAGTACTTC
>TRBD1|TRBV24-1|-|TRBJ2-2
CATSDWTGINTGELFF
TGTGCCACCAGTGATTGGACAGGGATTAACACCGGGGAGCTGTTTTTT
>-|TRBV10-1|-|TRBJ1-1
CASSESEGTRAFF
TGCGCCAGCAGTGAGTCGGAAGGGACTCGGGCTTTCTTT
>-|TRBV2|once|TRBJ2-7
CASNLPGEGTRLRKDEQYF
TGTGCCAGCAACCTACCAGGGGAAGGGACCCGCTTAAGGAAGGACGAGCAGTACTTC
>-|TRBV3-1/TRBV3-2|-|TRBJ1-4
CASSYQGLKATNEKLFF
TGTGCCAGCAGCTACCAGGGACTTAAAGCAACTAATGAAAAACTGTTTTTT
>TRBD2|TRBV5-1|-|TRBJ2-1
CASTPWEGSYNEQFF
TGCGCCAGCACCCCCTGGGAGGGGTCCTACAATGAGCAGTTCTTC